The sequence of this T cell receptor beta chain was determined in a study of T cells after yellow fever vaccination. TCRdb processed the 5' RACE reads anew with MiXCR; each CDR3 protein has one entry. The table includes 250,000 to 400,000 distinct CDR3 sequences, approximately 4% detected once. This clonotype showed up many times. The receptor's source is a man aged 18 to 29 who received the YFV17D yellow fever vaccine. The sample consisted of PBMCs, taken 15 days after the yellow fever booster vaccination.

DNA for the CDR3: TGCGCCAGCAGCGCGGGACACTTGATCGCAGATACGCAGTATTTT. Amino acid sequence: CASSAGHLIADTQYF. This chain joins TRBV5-1 and TRBJ2-3; possibly TRBD1 or TRBD2 for D (6 bases each). The V end was cut by 4 bases, the J end by 4 bases, with 16 bases between. From germline, CDR1 is SGHRS and CDR2 YFSETQ. The CDR3 runs 15 residues.